This T cell receptor beta chain was identified during a study of T cell responses to AZD1222 COVID-19 vaccine. Overall study findings and caveats: Unmutated variant regions are reportedly targeted by nearly half of spike-specific TCRs. At baseline, just a handful of AZD1222 recipients tested seropositive.

Profiling relied on immunoSEQ multiplex PCR, and the TCRdb table lists in-frame clones only, not all of them. Found here are roughly 150,000 clones, 80% to 90% of them singletons; the top ten hold around 7.8%. The count of this clone is one. As yet, its antigen is unknown. In germline, CDR1 is MNHEY, CDR2 SVGAGI. The CDR3 runs 15 residues. Trimming took 0 bases from V and 7 from J, leaving 10 bases between them. The sample here was peripheral blood, taken on day 0 of AZD1222 vaccination. This receptor was obtained from an adult in good health. This chain links TRBV6-5 with TRBJ1-6, with D hard to call. The CDR3 sequence: CASSYSRGNNSPLHF. Here the CDR3 DNA reads TGTGCCAGCAGTTACTCGAGAGGGAACAATTCACCCCTCCACTTT.